This T cell receptor beta chain was documented in a study of Graves' ophthalmopathy and Graves' hyperthyroidism. Study-wide findings and caveats: The blood repertoire also included most expanded thyroid clonotypes above 0.001 frequency.

This clonotype was observed a few times. What it binds is unknown. The germline CDR1 and CDR2 sequences are LGHNA and YNFKEQ. Losses at the gene ends were 2 bases for V and 1 base for J; bases not matched to a gene: 8. The CDR3 loop spans 17 amino acids. CAS ≥3, NOSPECS ≥4, moderate-to-severe activity and duration under 3 months marked donors with ophthalmopathy. Diagnosis relied on clinical symptoms, serum thyroxine, TRAb, thyroid ultrasound and orbital computed tomography. TCR beta CDR3 amplification used RNA transcripts. RT-PCR was first run with HTBI primers, then multiplex PCR in a second round. A single record per CDR3 protein comes from TCRdb applying MiXCR to the multiplex PCR reads. The repertoire consists of about 740,000 distinct CDR3 sequences, with approximately 40% occurring once and the leading ten covering 44%.

The sequence was collected from an adult man with Graves' ophthalmopathy. The sample comprised peripheral blood. This chain joins TRBV4-2 and TRBJ2-7, with 10 bases that match TRBD1. The CDR3 is CASSQNWGTGVSYEQYF. The CDR3 DNA reads as TGTGCCAGCAGCCAAAACTGGGGGACAGGGGTATCCTACGAGCAGTACTTC.